The 4 T cell receptor beta chains below come from one sample, sequenced in a study of identical twins. In TCRdb, the 5' RACE reads were re-called with MiXCR into one record per CDR3 protein. The sample carries around 230,000 distinct CDR3 sequences, less than 9.5% recorded once. Specimen: memory (CD45RO+) T cells sorted from blood. The receptors were gathered from a woman under 30 in good health.

This clonotype has at least ten counts. This chain connects TRBV12-3 or TRBV12-4 to TRBJ1-1; D ambiguous. V dropped 8 bases and J dropped 1 base, with 8 bases sitting between them. The CDR3 totals 12 residues. The CDR3 DNA reads TGTGCCAGCCTTCTTAGGAACACTGAAGCTTTCTTT. This gives the protein CASLLRNTEAFF.

The sample holds a few counts of this clonotype. The rearrangement uses TRBV20-1 and TRBJ2-4, with TRBD1 matching 7 bases. CDR3 length: 14 amino acids. Germline CDR1 DFQATT, CDR2 SNEGSKA (reference sequence). J gave up 6 bases and V 1 base, and 6 bases lay outside the gene matches. Here the CDR3 reads CSARGDRVGNIQYF. As DNA, the CDR3 is TGCAGTGCTAGAGGCGACAGGGTTGGAAACATTCAGTACTTC.

A word on this clonotype: A single base separates this from a much larger clone, so it may be a read error. In nucleotides, the CDR3 is TGCGCCAGCAGACGAACAAGGGGGAGCTCCTACGAGCAGTACTTC. It is translated as CASRRTRGSSYEQYF. J is TRBJ2-7 and V is TRBV5-1; D is perhaps TRBD1 (6 bases). Per germline, CDR1 SGHRS and CDR2 YFSETQ. The CDR3 totals 15 residues. V lost 5 bases, J lost 0 bases, and 15 bases lay in between.

This chain links TRBV15 with TRBJ1-5; TRBD1 agrees at 8 bases. The trim removed 3 bases at V and 7 bases at J, leaving 5 bases unmatched. Germline assignment: CDR1 LNHNV and CDR2 YYDKDF (reference sequence). The CDR3 is made up of 14 amino acids. CDR3 bases: TGTGCCACCAGCAGGGTGGACAGGGCGCAGCCCCAGCATTTT. The encoded protein is CATSRVDRAQPQHF.